This entry lists 24 T cell receptor beta chains sequenced from one sample in a study of blood T cells in healthy people across ages. Primed by a sample-barcoded 5' primer and a J-beta primer mix, a second PCR proceeded for about 6 to 12 cycles. TCRdb analysed the 5' RACE reads with MiXCR anew, one entry per CDR3 protein. The sample lists roughly 2 million distinct CDR3 sequences; roughly 50% were seen once. The sample consisted of blood. Receptors were obtained from a woman between 35 and 50 years old in good health.

This clonotype has more than one count but fewer than ten. CDR3 DNA: TGCGCCAGCAGCCGTGGGTTGACAGGGGCGGAAAAACTGTTTTTT. Protein product: CASSRGLTGAEKLFF. The chain couples TRBV5-1 to TRBJ1-4; 8 positions agree with TRBD1. Germline lookup yields CDR1 SGHRS and CDR2 YFSETQ. This CDR3 is built from 15 residues. J was trimmed by 8 bases and V by 4 bases; bases with no gene match: 10. Based on the CDR3 plus reference TRBV5-1 and TRBJ1-4, the full variable domain is KAGVTQTPRYLIKTRGQQVTLSCSPISGHRSVSWYQQTPGQGLQFLFEYFSETQRNKGNFPGRFSGRQFSNSRSEMNVSTLELGDSALYLCASSRGLTGAEKLFFGSGTQLSVL.

This rearrangement joins TRBV11-2 to TRBJ2-7, with 8 bases lining up with TRBD2. Trimming at V came to 10 bases and at J to 7 bases, leaving 9 bases not matched to a gene. The CDR3 is made up of 12 amino acids. The germline V gene encodes CDR1 SGHAT and CDR2 FQNNGV. DNA of the CDR3: TGTGCCACCCGGGGGGGCGACAATGAGCAGTACTTC. It is translated as CATRGGDNEQYF.

J is TRBJ2-1 and V is TRBV7-3; 7 bases map to TRBD2. This CDR3 contains 15 residues. Germline assignment: CDR1 SGHTA and CDR2 FQGTGA. The trim removed 5 bases at V and 7 bases at J, leaving 11 bases unmatched. This chain's CDR3 is CASSPNTVGGNEQFF. CDR3 coding DNA: TGTGCCAGCAGCCCCAACACAGTGGGGGGGAATGAGCAGTTCTTC.

The V call is TRBV6-2 or TRBV6-3, the J call TRBJ2-1, with 9 positions matching TRBD2. With 5 bases clipped from V and 10 bases from J, the junction kept 9 bases outside the gene matches. This CDR3 region has 14 residues. Germline CDR1 is MNHEY and CDR2 is SVGEGT. The DNA of the CDR3 is TGTGCCAGCAGTATACTAGCGGGCAAGGGGGAGCAGTTCTTC. Translation gives CASSILAGKGEQFF.

The chain has TRBV4-2 and TRBJ1-2; D is perhaps TRBD1 (5 bases). V was shortened by 1 base and J by 7 bases, with 13 bases between the two germline ends. There are 14 residues in the CDR3. Germline CDR1 and CDR2: LGHNA and YNFKEQ. CDR3 in DNA: TGTGCCAGCAGCCAAGTAGGGGAACTGGGTGGCTACACCTTC. Its translation: CASSQVGELGGYTF.

The rearrangement joins TRBV7-8 to TRBJ2-5, with D maybe TRBD1 (5 bases). CDR3 length: 13 residues. The V end was cut by 5 bases, the J end by 5 bases, with 12 bases between. Germline-derived CDR1 and CDR2 are SGHVS and FQNEAQ. CDR3 sequence: CASSVRTTETQYF. The CDR3 DNA follows: TGTGCCAGCAGCGTGAGGACAACGGAGACCCAGTACTTC. Based on the CDR3 plus reference TRBV7-8 and TRBJ2-5, the full variable domain is GAGVSQSPRYKVAKRGQDVALRCDPISGHVSLFWYQQALGQGPEFLTYFQNEAQLDKSGLPSDRFFAERPEGSVSTLKIQRTQQEDSAVYLCASSVRTTETQYFGPGTRLLVL.

The sample holds a few counts of this clonotype. The chain has TRBV20-1 and TRBJ2-3; 7 positions agree with TRBD2. The CDR3 runs 14 residues. Germline assignment: CDR1 DFQATT and CDR2 SNEGSKA (reference sequence). V lost 6 bases to trimming and J lost 4 bases; unmatched junction nucleotides: 10. CDR3 sequence: CSARRLARPDTQYF. The CDR3 DNA sequence: TGCAGTGCCAGAAGACTAGCCCGTCCAGATACGCAGTATTTT.

The V gene is TRBV3-1, the J gene TRBJ2-5; D gene ambiguous. The germline V and J ends were trimmed by 4 bases and 1 base, with 13 bases remaining between them. This CDR3 has 15 amino acids. Germline values: CDR1 LGHDT, CDR2 YNNKEL (reference sequence). DNA for the CDR3: TGTGCCAGCAGCCTTCGGACGAGAATCCAAGAGACCCAGTACTTC. As protein: CASSLRTRIQETQYF.

This chain connects TRBV20-1 to TRBJ2-3; D perhaps matches TRBD2 (5 bases). Trimming stripped 2 bases from V and 0 bases from J, with 9 bases between. Germline V CDR1 and CDR2: DFQATT, SNEGSKA (reference sequence). The CDR3 contains 14 residues. The CDR3: CSARQTTSTDTQYF. The CDR3 bases are TGCAGTGCTAGACAGACTACCAGCACAGATACGCAGTATTTT.

This clonotype appeared a single time. The rearrangement uses TRBV7-3 and TRBJ2-3, with unresolved D. The CDR3 loop spans 17 amino acids. Trimming removed 1 base at V and 0 bases at J, with 14 bases between. In germline, CDR1 is SGHTA, CDR2 FQGTGA. The DNA for the CDR3 is TGTGCCAGCAGCTTAAGAAGGGCTAGTCTTAGCACAGATACGCAGTATTTT. Encoded protein: CASSLRRASLSTDTQYF.

This clonotype has just one count. The chain combines TRBV7-2 with TRBJ1-6; the D is unclear. Germline V gene lookup returns CDR1 SGHTA and CDR2 FQGNSA. Trimming cost V 1 base and J 5 bases, with 6 bases left between them. CDR3 length equals 14 residues. The DNA of the CDR3 is TGTGCCAGCAGCTTAGGGGCAAATAATTCACCCCTCCACTTT. Encoded protein: CASSLGANNSPLHF.

CDR3 nucleotide sequence: TGTGCCAGCACCGACATCCCTAACTATGGCTACACCTTC. It codes for CASTDIPNYGYTF. The gene calls are TRBV6-5 and TRBJ1-2; no reliable D call. Germline loops: CDR1 MNHEY, CDR2 SVGAGI. The CDR3 has 13 residues. V was shortened by 7 bases and J by 0 bases, with 9 bases between the two germline ends.

V usage is TRBV20-1 and J usage is TRBJ2-1, with 9 bases that match TRBD2. The CDR3 length is 20 residues. Germline assignment: CDR1 DFQATT and CDR2 SNEGSKA (reference sequence). Trimming removed 3 bases from V and 11 bases from J; junction bases left unmatched: 29. In nucleotides, the CDR3 is TGCAGTGCTAGGGGACCTCCCACGGATGTAGCGGGGGTTTCACGATCGCAGCAGTTCTTC. Translation gives CSARGPPTDVAGVSRSQQFF.

The CDR3 loop reads CASSDGRAEQFF. CDR3 in DNA: TGTGCCAGCAGTGATGGCAGAGCGGAGCAGTTCTTC. V and J are TRBV25-1 and TRBJ2-1; no clear D. V gave up 3 bases and J gave up 10 bases, with 10 bases separating them. Germline values: CDR1 MGHDK, CDR2 SYGVNS. The CDR3 consists of 12 residues.

A remark on this clonotype: A read error may produce the germline difference seen at one junction end. The chain has TRBV4-1 and TRBJ2-3, with 8 bases lining up with TRBD2. The germline V gene encodes CDR1 MGHRA and CDR2 YSYEKL. The CDR3 runs 14 residues. CDR3 DNA sequence: TGCGCCAGCAGTCAAGGTCGGGGGGGAGATACGCAGTATTTT. As protein: CASSQGRGGDTQYF.

J is TRBJ1-5 and V is TRBV4-1; a possible D gene is TRBD1 (5 bases). Germline CDR1 MGHRA, CDR2 YSYEKL. This CDR3 region has 16 residues. Trimming shortened V by 0 bases and J by 4 bases, and 13 bases separated the two germline ends. For the CDR3, the DNA is TGCGCCAGCAGCCAAGAATTCGGGGCGCGTAATCAGCCCCAGCATTTT. Its protein is CASSQEFGARNQPQHF.

The rearrangement links TRBV7-2 to TRBJ1-2; the D gene is possibly TRBD1 (6 bases). CDR3 length: 17 amino acids. Germline V gene lookup returns CDR1 SGHTA and CDR2 FQGNSA. Trimming left V 5 bases short and J 2 bases short, with 21 bases between. The CDR3 protein is CASSPRRGAQPNYGYTF. CDR3 sequence (DNA): TGTGCCAGCAGCCCCCGTAGGGGGGCGCAGCCCAACTATGGCTACACCTTC.

The chain has TRBV4-3 and TRBJ1-1, with D tentatively TRBD1 (5 bases). Deletions cut 1 base from V and 4 bases from J, with 19 bases between. The CDR3 is 17 amino acids. Germline V CDR1 and CDR2: LGHNA, YSLEER. In DNA, the CDR3 is TGCGCCAGCAGCCAAGCCGGGACTCTCCTGCGAGGCACTGAAGCTTTCTTT. This encodes CASSQAGTLLRGTEAFF.

The CDR3 DNA reads as TGTGCCAGCAGCCAAGCGAGCGGGGGGTCCAATGAGCAGTTCTTC. As protein: CASSQASGGSNEQFF. The chain links TRBV3-1 to TRBJ2-1; 9 bases agree with TRBD2. CDR3 length: 15 residues. Trimming cost V 1 base and J 6 bases; bases outside gene matches: 4. CDR1 is LGHDT and CDR2 is YNNKEL in the germline V gene (reference sequence).

This chain uses TRBV9 with TRBJ2-3; TRBD2 matches 7 bases. The CDR3 has 14 amino acids. The junction had 7 bases not matched to a gene; V was cut back by 4 bases and J by 5 bases. Germline V gives CDR1 SGDLS, CDR2 YYNGEE. This CDR3 is CASSLTSRIDTQYF. CDR3 in DNA: TGTGCCAGCAGCCTGACTAGCAGGATAGATACGCAGTATTTT.

There are a few counts of this clonotype. V usage is TRBV5-1 and J usage is TRBJ2-7, with 8 bases matching TRBD1. The ends lost 2 bases at V and 7 bases at J; junction bases unmatched: 8. This CDR3 has 14 residues. Germline CDR1 is SGHRS and CDR2 is YFSETQ. In DNA form, the CDR3 reads TGCGCCAGCAGCTTCCGGGACAGGACGAAAGAGCAGTACTTC. Encoded protein: CASSFRDRTKEQYF.

The chain has TRBV5-1 and TRBJ2-3; tentatively, D is TRBD1 (5 bases). Germline V gene data show CDR1 as SGHRS and CDR2 as YFSETQ. The V and J ends lost 0 bases and 7 bases respectively, with 24 bases between them. The CDR3 is 18 residues long. The chain's CDR3 is CASSLAQRIEGVGNTQYF. The CDR3 DNA reads as TGCGCCAGCAGCTTGGCCCAAAGAATAGAAGGGGTGGGAAATACGCAGTATTTT.

This clonotype was observed a handful of times. The chain uses TRBV3-1 and TRBJ2-1; D possibly uses TRBD1 or TRBD2 (5 bases each). From germline, CDR1 is LGHDT and CDR2 YNNKEL (reference sequence). The CDR3 has 15 amino acids. V shed 3 bases and J shed 4 bases, with 13 bases lying between them. The CDR3 spells CASSQPPGAYNEQFF. CDR3 DNA sequence: TGTGCCAGCAGCCAGCCCCCCGGGGCTTACAATGAGCAGTTCTTC.

The sample holds one count of this clonotype. V gene TRBV20-1 combines with J gene TRBJ2-4, with D possibly matching TRBD1 (6 bases). The J call may be faulty, since TRBJ2-7 better matches the DNA end. This CDR3 has 13 residues. The germline V gene encodes CDR1 DFQATT and CDR2 SNEGSKA (reference sequence). Here the CDR3 reads CSAWAGDIYEQYF. The CDR3 DNA sequence: TGCAGTGCTTGGGCAGGGGATATCTACGAGCAGTACTTC.